This passage covers 24 T cell receptor beta chains from one sample sequenced in a study of cytomegalovirus exposure and HLA in healthy donors. The PCR made use of 60 Vbeta and 13 Jbeta primers. Profiling relied on immunoSEQ multiplex PCR, and the TCRdb table lists in-frame clones only, not all of them. This table has about 82,000 clones, roughly 80% appearing once. Sample: PBMCs. The receptors were gathered from a human donor in good health.

This clone was counted once. CDR3 DNA sequence: TGCGCCAGCAGCTCGACAGGGCAAGAGACCCAGTACTTC. Amino acids: CASSSTGQETQYF. The rearrangement links TRBV5-1 to TRBJ2-5; 7 bases line up with TRBD1. The CDR3 has 13 residues. V shed 3 bases, J shed 2 bases, and the junction held 1 base outside the gene matches. Germline-derived CDR1 and CDR2 are SGHRS and YFSETQ.

The genes are TRBV18 and TRBJ2-2; a weak D match, TRBD2 (5 bases). The CDR3 is 16 residues long. The ends were cut back, 4 bases at V and 6 bases at J, with 18 bases in the middle. Per the germline V gene, CDR1 is KGHSH and CDR2 is LQKENI. CDR3 in amino acids: CASSQERTVRAGELFF. The DNA of the CDR3 is TGTGCCAGCTCACAGGAACGGACTGTGAGGGCCGGGGAGCTGTTTTTT.

The chain has TRBV15 and TRBJ2-1; 8 nucleotides align to TRBD2. Per germline, CDR1 LNHNV and CDR2 YYDKDF (reference sequence). V gave up 8 bases and J gave up 5 bases; unmatched junction bases: 8. This CDR3 is 14 amino acids long. CDR3 DNA sequence: TGTGCCACCTCCCGGGGGGGGCGAGACAATGAGCAGTTCTTC. Its protein is CATSRGGRDNEQFF.

The J gene is TRBJ1-1, the V gene TRBV11-2, with 8 bases identical to TRBD1. The CDR3 has 15 residues. The germline gives CDR1 SGHAT, CDR2 FQNNGV. Trimming took 3 bases from V and 0 from J; bases not matched to a gene: 3. In nucleotides, the CDR3 is TGTGCCAGCAGCTTTGGACAGGGAGTGAACACTGAAGCTTTCTTT. Translation gives CASSFGQGVNTEAFF.

Here the CDR3 reads CASSLQLAGGLTGELFF. In DNA form, the CDR3 reads TGCGCCAGCAGCCTACAACTAGCGGGGGGGCTGACCGGGGAGCTGTTTTTT. The chain couples TRBV5-1 to TRBJ2-2, with 13 bases aligning to TRBD2. The CDR3 contains 17 residues. The germline CDR1 and CDR2 sequences are SGHRS and YFSETQ. J lost 5 bases, V lost 4 bases, and 8 bases had no gene match.

This chain connects TRBV5-1 to TRBJ2-5; 7 positions match TRBD1. Looked up from germline, CDR1 is SGHRS and CDR2 is YFSETQ. J was trimmed by 3 bases and V by 3 bases; bases with no gene match: 2. This CDR3 comprises 13 residues. DNA for the CDR3: TGCGCCAGCAGCTACGGGACAGAAGAGACCCAGTACTTC. Amino acid sequence: CASSYGTEETQYF.

The CDR3 DNA sequence: TGTGCCAGCTCACCACGAGGCTACGAGCAGTACTTC. Protein product: CASSPRGYEQYF. The rearrangement joins TRBV18 to TRBJ2-7; D uncertain. Germline V CDR1 and CDR2: KGHSH, LQKENI. Trimming pared 1 base from V and 3 bases from J, leaving 4 bases between. The CDR3 consists of 12 residues.

The rearrangement links TRBV7-9 to TRBJ2-3; D unclear. CDR1 is SEHNR, CDR2 FQNEAQ, per germline (reference sequence). V was trimmed by 4 bases and J by 0 bases, leaving 14 bases between them. The CDR3 is made up of 16 amino acids. The CDR3 loop reads CASSSPLGPSTDTQYF. The CDR3 DNA sequence: TGTGCCAGCAGCTCTCCGCTTGGCCCTAGCACAGATACGCAGTATTTT.

The V and J genes are TRBV29-1 and TRBJ2-3; 7 nucleotides match TRBD1. This CDR3 comprises 14 residues. The germline gives CDR1 SQVTM, CDR2 ANQGSEA. The V gene end was trimmed by 6 bases and the J gene end by 4 bases; junction bases not matched to a gene: 10. The CDR3 DNA reads TGCAGCGTAGAAAGGGGGCGCAGCCCAGATACGCAGTATTTT. Its protein product is CSVERGRSPDTQYF.

This clone was seen once. The CDR3 region has the DNA TGTGCCAGCAGCTTGGGGGGAGGGTACTCCTACGAGCAGTACTTC. It is translated as CASSLGGGYSYEQYF. This rearrangement joins TRBV7-2 to TRBJ2-7; 7 positions match TRBD2. Trimming removed 3 bases from V and 0 bases from J; junction bases left unmatched: 5. The CDR3 is made up of 15 amino acids. Germline V CDR1 and CDR2: SGHTA, FQGNSA. Complete variable domain (other parts from reference TRBV7-2 and TRBJ2-7): GAGVSQSPSNKVTEKGKDVELRCDPISGHTALYWYRQSLGQGLEFLIYFQGNSAPDKSGLPSDRFSAERTGGSVSTLTIQRTQQEDSAVYLCASSLGGGYSYEQYFGPGTRLTVT.

The chain is built from TRBV6-6 and TRBJ1-1; D remains ambiguous. Looked up from germline, CDR1 is MNHNY and CDR2 is SVGAGI (reference sequence). Trimming cost V 2 bases and J 3 bases, with 4 bases left between them. This CDR3 has 12 residues. The CDR3 DNA reads as TGTGCCAGCAGTTACGGGCACACTGAAGCTTTCTTT. It is translated as CASSYGHTEAFF.

This clone occurred a few times. This chain connects TRBV5-1 to TRBJ2-2; TRBD1 matches at 8 bases. Germline values: CDR1 SGHRS, CDR2 YFSETQ. The J segment lost 6 bases and the V segment lost 2 bases, leaving 6 bases of the junction unmatched. The CDR3 covers 15 residues. The CDR3 nucleotides are TGCGCCAGCAGCTTTCTTCCGGGACAGGCCGGGGAGCTGTTTTTT. Translating it yields CASSFLPGQAGELFF.

The V call is TRBV10-1, the J call TRBJ2-1, with 11 bases that match TRBD2. From germline, CDR1 is WNHNN and CDR2 SYGVQD (reference sequence). V shed 6 bases and J 6 bases; nucleotides not matched to a gene: 10. The CDR3 consists of 16 residues. As DNA, the CDR3 is TGCGCCAGCAGCCTACTTCCTAGCGGGGGGCCCAATGAGCAGTTCTTC. It codes for CASSLLPSGGPNEQFF.

The CDR3 DNA sequence: TGTGCCAGCAGCGTCGGTGGGGGGAGGGGTGAAACGCAGTATTTT. Residues: CASSVGGGRGETQYF. The V call is TRBV9, the J call TRBJ2-3; 7 bases fit TRBD2. In germline, CDR1 is SGDLS, CDR2 YYNGEE. With V trimmed by 2 bases and J by 9 bases, 12 bases remained unmatched. CDR3 size: 15 residues.

The J gene is TRBJ2-1, the V gene TRBV11-2, with TRBD2 matching over 9 bases. J lost 7 bases, V lost 5 bases, and 15 bases had no gene match. There are 17 residues in the CDR3. The germline V gene has CDR1 SGHAT and CDR2 FQNNGV. DNA of the CDR3: TGTGCCAGCAGCCAAAGGGCGGGGCGGGGGGGCCTTAATGAGCAGTTCTTC. Protein: CASSQRAGRGGLNEQFF.

The V gene is TRBV5-5, the J gene TRBJ2-1, with D perhaps TRBD2 (6 bases). The CDR3 extends over 15 amino acids. Germline V gives CDR1 SGHKS, CDR2 YYEKEE (reference sequence). The V gene lost 4 bases and the J gene lost 4 bases, with 15 bases spanning the gap. CDR3 amino acids: CASSPTARGYNEQFF. The CDR3 DNA reads as TGTGCCAGCAGCCCTACGGCGCGGGGTTACAATGAGCAGTTCTTC.

The chain combines TRBV19 with TRBJ2-3; 10 bases line up with TRBD1. V gave up 6 bases and J gave up 0 bases; unmatched junction bases: 3. From germline, CDR1 is LNHDA and CDR2 SQIVND (reference sequence). The CDR3 spans 15 residues. The CDR3 coding sequence is TGTGCCAGTAGCGACAGGGGGCTGAGCACAGATACGCAGTATTTT. It is translated as CASSDRGLSTDTQYF.

The chain has TRBV11-2 and TRBJ1-6; D is perhaps TRBD1 (5 bases). This CDR3 contains 15 residues. V was trimmed by 5 bases and J by 10 bases, leaving 18 bases between them. CDR1 SGHAT and CDR2 FQNNGV come from the germline V gene. The CDR3 DNA follows: TGTGCCAGCAGCCCTCAGGGAGGGGCAGGGTCACCCCTCCACTTT. It yields the protein CASSPQGGAGSPLHF.

This clone was picked up a small number of times. The chain has TRBV6-5 and TRBJ1-5, with a possible D match to TRBD1 (6 bases). The length of the CDR3 is 14 residues. Trimming removed 5 bases from V and 5 bases from J, with 13 bases in between. The germline V gene has CDR1 MNHEY and CDR2 SVGAGI. CDR3 region: CASSKQGRDQPQHF. The CDR3 nucleotides read TGTGCCAGCAGTAAACAGGGACGGGATCAGCCCCAGCATTTT.

V and J are TRBV6-1 and TRBJ2-7, with D possibly being TRBD1 (5 bases). The V gene lost 7 bases and the J gene lost 4 bases, with 14 bases spanning the gap. The CDR3 covers 13 residues. The germline V gene has CDR1 MNHNS and CDR2 SASEGT. CDR3 nucleotide sequence: TGTGCCAGCACTACAGGCCCCTCGTACGAGCAGTACTTC. Translation: CASTTGPSYEQYF.

The chain recombines TRBV2 with TRBJ2-7; 7 positions match TRBD1. This CDR3 is 14 amino acids long. V lost 11 bases and J lost 5; bases outside the gene matches: 15. CDR1 is SNHLY and CDR2 is FYNNEI in the germline V gene. The CDR3 spells CAGSTGQGKDEQYF. CDR3 sequence (DNA): TGTGCCGGATCGACAGGGCAAGGGAAGGACGAGCAGTACTTC.

For the CDR3, the DNA is TGTGCCAGCAGTCGCTATCAGGGGCCCTACGAGCAGTACTTC. This codes for CASSRYQGPYEQYF. The gene calls are TRBV6-5 and TRBJ2-5; tentatively, D is TRBD1 (6 bases). The J call may be faulty, since TRBJ2-7 better matches the DNA end. Germline V gives CDR1 MNHEY, CDR2 SVGAGI. The CDR3 spans 14 residues.

CDR3 DNA: TGTGCCAGCAAAATTCCGGGGGACTCCGGGGAGCTGTTTTTT. Amino acid sequence: CASKIPGDSGELFF. The J gene is TRBJ2-2, the V gene TRBV25-1; D is perhaps TRBD2 (6 bases). In germline, CDR1 is MGHDK, CDR2 SYGVNS. Deletions cut 7 bases from V and 6 bases from J, with 15 bases between. The CDR3 extends over 14 amino acids.

The chain has TRBV6-5 and TRBJ1-5; tentative D call: TRBD1 (5 bases). Trimming cost V 2 bases and J 9 bases, with 17 bases left between them. The CDR3 is 15 residues long. From germline, CDR1 is MNHEY and CDR2 SVGAGI. CDR3 nucleotides: TGTGCCAGCAGTTACGCTGGACGGGGGTCTTGGCCCCAGCATTTT. It encodes CASSYAGRGSWPQHF.